This T cell receptor (beta chain) originates from a study of blood T cell repertoires in COVID-19. CDR1 SGHRS and CDR2 YFSETQ come from the germline V gene. The CDR3 is 15 amino acids. Trimming took 4 bases from V and 4 from J; bases not matched to a gene: 11. Here immunoSEQ multiplex PCR was the method, and the copy in TCRdb shows in-frame clones only, minus some. The sample consists of approximately 210,000 clones, 86% of them appearing once. This clone was seen more than once but under ten times. The sequence was obtained from a man aged 25-45 years who had recovered from COVID-19. The chain joins TRBV5-1 to TRBJ2-7; 7 bases align to TRBD1. What was sequenced was peripheral blood. The CDR3 DNA reads TGCGCCAGCAGCCAGGGGGAGACAGCGAAGTACGAGCAGTACTTC. Translating it yields CASSQGETAKYEQYF.